This T cell receptor (beta chain) was sequenced for a study of T cell responses to AZD1222 COVID-19 vaccine. Clones were sequenced by immunoSEQ multiplex PCR, and TCRdb holds only the in-frame ones, with some missing. The sample lists more than 100,000 clones; 80% to 90% were seen once. CDR3 length equals 14 residues. Trimming stripped 6 bases from V and 0 bases from J, with 12 bases between. Germline CDR1 and CDR2: MNHEY and SVGAGI. The sequence derives from an adult in good health. The chain employs TRBV6-5 and TRBJ2-7; D remains unclear. This material consisted of peripheral blood, taken on day 0 of AZD1222 vaccination. The CDR3 spells CASSSTRYSYEQYF. The CDR3 DNA reads TGTGCCAGCAGCTCCACCCGGTACTCCTACGAGCAGTACTTC.